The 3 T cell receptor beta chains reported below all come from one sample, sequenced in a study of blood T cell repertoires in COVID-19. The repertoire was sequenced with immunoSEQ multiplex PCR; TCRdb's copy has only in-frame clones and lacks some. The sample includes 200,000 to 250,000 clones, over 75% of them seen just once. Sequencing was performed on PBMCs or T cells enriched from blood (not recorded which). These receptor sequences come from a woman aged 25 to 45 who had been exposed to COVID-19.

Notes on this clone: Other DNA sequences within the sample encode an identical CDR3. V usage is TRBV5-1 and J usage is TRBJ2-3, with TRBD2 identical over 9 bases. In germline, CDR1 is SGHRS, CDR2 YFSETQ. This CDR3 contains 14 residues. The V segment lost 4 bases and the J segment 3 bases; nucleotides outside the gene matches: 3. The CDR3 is CASSLAGGTDTQYF. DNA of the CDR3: TGCGCCAGCAGCCTTGCGGGAGGGACAGATACGCAGTATTTT. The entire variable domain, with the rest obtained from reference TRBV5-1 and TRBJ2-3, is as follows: KAGVTQTPRYLIKTRGQQVTLSCSPISGHRSVSWYQQTPGQGLQFLFEYFSETQRNKGNFPGRFSGRQFSNSRSEMNVSTLELGDSALYLCASSLAGGTDTQYFGPGTRLTVL.

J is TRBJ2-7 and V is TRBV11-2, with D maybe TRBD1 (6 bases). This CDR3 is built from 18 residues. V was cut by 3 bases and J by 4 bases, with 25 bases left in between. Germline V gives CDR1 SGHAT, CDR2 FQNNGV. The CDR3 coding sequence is TGTGCCAGCAGCTTTGCTATTCGGGACACAGGATACCCTTACGAGCAGTACTTC. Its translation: CASSFAIRDTGYPYEQYF. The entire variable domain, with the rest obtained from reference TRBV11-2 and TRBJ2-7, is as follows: EAGVAQSPRYKIIEKRQSVAFWCNPISGHATLYWYQQILGQGPKLLIQFQNNGVVDDSQLPKDRFSAERLKGVDSTLKIQPAKLEDSAVYLCASSFAIRDTGYPYEQYFGPGTRLTVT.

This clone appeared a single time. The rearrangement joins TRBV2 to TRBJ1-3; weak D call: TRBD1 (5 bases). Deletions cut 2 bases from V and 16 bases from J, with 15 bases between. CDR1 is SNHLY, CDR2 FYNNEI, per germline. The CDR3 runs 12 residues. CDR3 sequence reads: CASSENYGGLYF. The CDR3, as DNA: TGTGCCAGCAGTGAAAATTATGGGGGGTTGTATTTT. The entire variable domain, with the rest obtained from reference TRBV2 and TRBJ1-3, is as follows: EPEVTQTPSHQVTQMGQEVILRCVPISNHLYFYWYRQILGQKVEFLVSFYNNEISEKSEIFDDQFSVERPDGSNFTLKIRSTKLEDSAMYFCASSENYGGLYFGEGSWLTVV.